The rows below give T cell receptor beta chains drawn from one sample of a study of Ad26.COV2.S vaccination and SARS-CoV-2 variants. The protocol was immunoSEQ multiplex PCR, while the TCRdb copy is restricted to in-frame clones and leaves out a portion. In the table there are 97,000 or so clones, roughly 75% of which are singletons. This specimen consisted of peripheral blood, obtained after recovery from COVID-19. The receptors originated from a human donor who had recovered from COVID-19. Both conserved end residues are part of each CDR3. D genes are given only for firm matches. Rows give clone size only sometimes, using once, few, many, or a class for an expanded clone.

length: 13
size: -
D: -
V: TRBV13
J: TRBJ2-3
CDR3: CASRQLTGRKPYF
DNA: TGTGCCAGCAGGCAATTGACAGGACGAAAACCGTATTTT

length: 12
size: -
D: -
V: TRBV2
J: TRBJ1-5
CDR3: CASTEGDQPQHF
DNA: TGTGCCAGCACGGAGGGTGATCAGCCCCAGCATTTT

length: 16
size: -
D: -
V: TRBV28
J: TRBJ2-6
CDR3: CASSTPQEAGANVLTF
DNA: TGTGCCAGCAGTACCCCACAGGAGGCTGGGGCCAACGTCCTGACTTTC

length: 13
size: -
D: TRBD1
V: TRBV7-2
J: TRBJ1-2
CDR3: CASSLVQGGGYTF
DNA: TGTGCCAGCAGCTTAGTACAGGGGGGTGGCTACACCTTC

length: 16
size: few
D: -
V: TRBV5-4
J: TRBJ1-6
CDR3: CASSPGTGAFPSPLHF
DNA: TGTGCCAGCAGCCCTGGGACGGGGGCTTTCCCTTCACCCCTCCACTTT

length: 13
size: -
D: -
V: TRBV5-1
J: TRBJ1-6
CDR3: CASSPMSGTPLHF
DNA: TGCGCCAGCAGCCCCATGAGCGGGACACCCCTCCACTTT

length: 15
size: -
D: -
V: TRBV3-1/TRBV3-2
J: TRBJ1-4
CDR3: CASSPPGFLNEKLFF
DNA: TGTGCCAGCAGCCCCCCGGGTTTTTTGAATGAAAAACTGTTTTTT

length: 13
size: -
D: -
V: TRBV7-9
J: TRBJ2-5
CDR3: CASSRNGITAQYF
DNA: TGTGCCAGCAGCCGAAATGGGATCACGGCCCAGTACTTC

length: 14
size: -
D: -
V: TRBV2
J: TRBJ1-2
CDR3: CASSEAEQGYGYTF
DNA: TGTGCCAGCAGTGAAGCAGAGCAGGGCTATGGCTACACCTTC

length: 12
size: -
D: -
V: TRBV6-5
J: TRBJ1-2
CDR3: CASRAATYGYTF
DNA: TGTGCCAGCAGGGCAGCAACCTATGGCTACACCTTC

length: 16
size: -
D: -
V: TRBV30
J: TRBJ2-1
CDR3: CAWSSSGVSSYNEQFF
DNA: TGTGCCTGGAGTTCAAGCGGCGTTAGCTCCTACAATGAGCAGTTCTTC

length: 17
size: -
D: -
V: TRBV5-6
J: TRBJ1-1
CDR3: CASSLGLGKGGNTEAFF
DNA: TGTGCCAGCAGCTTGGGACTTGGTAAAGGAGGGAACACTGAAGCTTTCTTT

length: 14
size: -
D: TRBD1
V: TRBV28
J: TRBJ1-1
CDR3: CASRTGQGNTEAFF
DNA: TGTGCCAGCAGGACCGGACAGGGCAACACTGAAGCTTTCTTT

length: 14
size: -
D: TRBD1
V: TRBV9
J: TRBJ2-7
CDR3: CASSLRDRGFEQYF
DNA: TGTGCCAGCAGCCTCCGGGACAGGGGTTTCGAGCAGTACTTC

length: 15
size: -
D: -
V: TRBV21-1
J: TRBJ2-3
CDR3: CATRTSGASTDTQYF
DNA: TGTGCCACCCGGACTAGCGGGGCTAGCACAGATACGCAGTATTTT

length: 11
size: -
D: -
V: TRBV19
J: TRBJ2-1
CDR3: CASSIHIEQFF
DNA: TGTGCCAGTAGTATCCACATTGAGCAGTTCTTC

length: 17
size: once
D: TRBD1
V: TRBV19
J: TRBJ1-1
CDR3: CASSNLGGRQGYTEAFF
DNA: TGTGCCAGTAGTAATCTTGGGGGGCGACAGGGTTACACTGAAGCTTTCTTT

length: 14
size: -
D: -
V: TRBV5-6
J: TRBJ1-6
CDR3: CASSSGLPNSPLHF
DNA: TGTGCCAGCAGCTCGGGACTTCCGAATTCACCCCTCCACTTT

length: 16
size: few
D: -
V: TRBV4-2
J: TRBJ1-3
CDR3: CASSQRLQVAGNTIYF
DNA: TGTGCCAGCAGCCAACGATTACAGGTAGCTGGAAACACCATATATTTT

length: 14
size: -
D: TRBD2
V: TRBV18
J: TRBJ2-3
CDR3: CASSRLAPTDTQYF
DNA: TGTGCCAGCTCCAGACTAGCACCTACAGATACGCAGTATTTT

length: 15
size: once
D: TRBD1
V: TRBV9
J: TRBJ2-3
CDR3: CASSPRQGVKDTQYF
DNA: TGTGCCAGCAGCCCCCGACAGGGGGTGAAAGATACGCAGTATTTT

length: 16
size: -
D: TRBD1
V: TRBV9
J: TRBJ2-1
CDR3: CASSVTGTGGYNEQFF
DNA: TGTGCCAGCAGCGTAACCGGGACAGGGGGCTATAATGAGCAGTTCTTC

length: 11
size: -
D: -
V: TRBV29-1
J: TRBJ1-2
CDR3: CSGQSNYGYTF
DNA: TGCAGCGGACAGTCTAACTATGGCTACACCTTC

length: 15
size: -
D: TRBD2
V: TRBV9
J: TRBJ2-5
CDR3: CASSVGGGSGETQYF
DNA: TGTGCCAGCAGCGTAGGCGGGGGGTCCGGGGAGACCCAGTACTTC

length: 17
size: -
D: TRBD1
V: TRBV28
J: TRBJ2-7
CDR3: CASSPELGTGYPYEQYF
DNA: TGTGCCAGCAGTCCCGAACTCGGGACAGGGTACCCCTACGAGCAGTACTTC

length: 18
size: -
D: -
V: TRBV4-1
J: TRBJ1-3
CDR3: CASSQPTGAASSGNTIYF
DNA: TGCGCCAGCAGCCAACCCACCGGGGCGGCAAGCTCTGGAAACACCATATATTTT

length: 13
size: -
D: -
V: TRBV4-2
J: TRBJ2-1
CDR3: CASSQDGYNEQFF
DNA: TGTGCCAGCAGCCAGGACGGGTACAATGAGCAGTTCTTC

length: 12
size: -
D: -
V: TRBV28
J: TRBJ1-2
CDR3: CASKAVLSGYTF
DNA: TGTGCCAGCAAGGCGGTGTTGTCTGGCTACACCTTC

length: 18
size: -
D: -
V: TRBV7-3
J: TRBJ2-7
CDR3: CASSLNPIGRGILYEQYF
DNA: TGTGCCAGCAGCTTAAACCCCATAGGCAGGGGAATATTGTACGAGCAGTACTTC

length: 15
size: -
D: TRBD1
V: TRBV11-2
J: TRBJ2-7
CDR3: CASSLGTTGTYEQYF
DNA: TGTGCCAGCAGCTTAGGAACGACAGGGACCTACGAGCAGTACTTC

length: 12
size: once
D: -
V: TRBV19
J: TRBJ1-2
CDR3: CASSIEGYGYTF
DNA: TGTGCCAGTAGTATCGAGGGCTATGGCTACACCTTC

length: 15
size: few
D: TRBD1
V: TRBV6-2/TRBV6-3
J: TRBJ1-2
CDR3: CASSPGTGISGGYTF
DNA: TGTGCCAGCAGCCCCGGGACAGGGATATCGGGTGGCTACACCTTC

length: 11
size: many
D: -
V: TRBV7-9
J: TRBJ1-1
CDR3: CASSLVGEAFF
DNA: TGTGCCAGCAGCTTAGTCGGTGAAGCTTTCTTT

length: 12
size: -
D: -
V: TRBV29-1
J: TRBJ2-3
CDR3: CSAAGGTDTQYF
DNA: TGCAGCGCCGCAGGGGGCACAGATACGCAGTATTTT

length: 14
size: -
D: TRBD1
V: TRBV11-2
J: TRBJ1-2
CDR3: CASSTGVGNYGYTF
DNA: TGTGCCAGCAGCACAGGGGTTGGGAACTATGGCTACACCTTC

length: 11
size: -
D: -
V: TRBV11-2
J: TRBJ2-5
CDR3: CASSPGETQYF
DNA: TGTGCCAGCAGCCCCGGAGAGACCCAGTACTTC

length: 13
size: -
D: -
V: TRBV6-5
J: TRBJ1-6
CDR3: CASSWDGNSPLHF
DNA: TGTGCCAGCAGTTGGGACGGAAATTCACCCCTCCACTTT

length: 13
size: few
D: -
V: TRBV15
J: TRBJ2-7
CDR3: CATSRVGGGAVDF
DNA: -

length: 16
size: -
D: -
V: TRBV7-2
J: TRBJ1-2
CDR3: CASSLVSYGGSYGYTF
DNA: TGTGCCAGCAGCTTAGTTAGTTATGGGGGTAGCTATGGCTACACCTTC

length: 13
size: -
D: -
V: TRBV4-3
J: TRBJ2-1
CDR3: CASSLGSYNEQFF
DNA: TGCGCCAGCAGCCTGGGCAGCTACAATGAGCAGTTCTTC

length: 12
size: -
D: -
V: TRBV5-1
J: TRBJ1-2
CDR3: CASSLAGGGYTF
DNA: TGCGCCAGCAGCTTGGCCGGTGGTGGCTACACCTTC

length: 13
size: few
D: -
V: TRBV30
J: TRBJ1-5
CDR3: CAWGTDSNQPQHF
DNA: TGTGCCTGGGGGACTGATAGCAATCAGCCCCAGCATTTT

length: 15
size: -
D: TRBD1
V: TRBV5-1
J: TRBJ2-2
CDR3: CASSPGQINTGELFF
DNA: TGCGCCAGCAGCCCGGGACAGATTAACACCGGGGAGCTGTTTTTT

length: 15
size: few
D: -
V: TRBV19
J: TRBJ1-3
CDR3: CASSTPRSSGNTIYF
DNA: TGTGCCAGTAGTACCCCAAGAAGCTCTGGAAACACCATATATTTT

length: 17
size: few
D: TRBD1
V: TRBV5-6
J: TRBJ1-2
CDR3: CASSLRTGGFNYYGYTF
DNA: TGTGCCAGCAGCTTACGGACAGGTGGATTCAACTACTATGGCTACACCTTC

length: 13
size: -
D: -
V: TRBV30
J: TRBJ1-6
CDR3: CAFEQGGNSPLHF
DNA: TGTGCCTTCGAACAAGGGGGTAATTCACCCCTCCACTTT

length: 14
size: -
D: -
V: TRBV5-1
J: TRBJ2-1
CDR3: CASSLDYAGNEQFF
DNA: TGCGCCAGCAGCTTGGATTACGCTGGCAATGAGCAGTTCTTC

length: 16
size: few
D: -
V: TRBV4-1
J: TRBJ2-5
CDR3: CASSQEKGLSQETQYF
DNA: TGCGCCAGCAGCCAAGAGAAGGGGCTAAGCCAAGAGACCCAGTACTTC

length: 16
size: -
D: -
V: TRBV4-3
J: TRBJ2-2
CDR3: CASSQYGAQGTGELFF
DNA: TGCGCCAGCAGCCAATACGGCGCGCAGGGAACCGGGGAGCTGTTTTTT

length: 16
size: once
D: TRBD2
V: TRBV29-1
J: TRBJ2-1
CDR3: CSVEDLLAGGVNEQFF
DNA: TGCAGCGTTGAAGATTTACTAGCGGGGGGAGTCAATGAGCAGTTCTTC

length: 14
size: -
D: -
V: TRBV7-9
J: TRBJ2-3
CDR3: CASSPKGPPDTQYF
DNA: TGTGCCAGCAGCCCCAAGGGCCCCCCAGATACGCAGTATTTT

length: 14
size: -
D: -
V: TRBV6-5
J: TRBJ1-1
CDR3: CASSYISKSTEAFF
DNA: TGTGCCAGCAGTTACATCAGCAAGAGCACTGAAGCTTTCTTT

length: 17
size: once
D: -
V: TRBV4-3
J: TRBJ1-2
CDR3: CASSQDLSAGASYGYTF
DNA: TGCGCCAGCAGCCAAGATCTATCGGCAGGGGCTAGCTATGGCTACACCTTC

length: 19
size: -
D: TRBD2
V: TRBV5-1
J: TRBJ2-5
CDR3: CASTATTTSGGLLKETQYF
DNA: TGCGCCAGCACGGCCACTACCACTAGCGGGGGCCTTCTGAAAGAGACCCAGTACTTC

length: 19
size: -
D: TRBD2
V: TRBV28
J: TRBJ2-1
CDR3: CASSTPRGLAGGLYNEQFF
DNA: TGTGCCAGCAGTACCCCAAGGGGACTAGCGGGGGGGCTTTACAATGAGCAGTTCTTC

length: 14
size: -
D: -
V: TRBV5-6
J: TRBJ1-1
CDR3: CASSFLASGAEAFF
DNA: TGTGCCAGCAGCTTCTTGGCTTCTGGCGCTGAAGCTTTCTTT

length: 14
size: -
D: TRBD1
V: TRBV2
J: TRBJ2-6
CDR3: CASETGSGANVLTF
DNA: TGTGCCAGCGAGACAGGGTCTGGGGCCAACGTCCTGACTTTC

length: 12
size: -
D: -
V: TRBV25-1
J: TRBJ1-2
CDR3: CASSPQGIGYTF
DNA: TGTGCCAGCAGTCCCCAGGGGATTGGCTACACCTTC

length: 13
size: -
D: -
V: TRBV19
J: TRBJ1-2
CDR3: CASSMSRDYGYTF
DNA: TGTGCCAGTAGTATGTCAAGGGACTATGGCTACACCTTC